Shown below are 13 T cell receptor beta chains from a single sample sequenced in a study of CD8 T cells in Susac syndrome. RNA was extracted with the RNeasy kit, and a quantity of 0.5 to 1 ug was reverse transcribed using random hexamers. TCRdb itself ran the immunoSEQ multiplex PCR reads through MiXCR, one entry per CDR3 protein. The sample lists over 350,000 distinct CDR3 sequences, about 85% occurring once. Sequencing was carried out using CD8+ T cells from PBMCs. The source of these receptors is a human donor with multiple sclerosis.

The chain carries TRBV20-1 and TRBJ2-7; 7 nucleotides line up with TRBD2. Germline CDR1 and CDR2: DFQATT and SNEGSKA (reference sequence). This CDR3 region has 15 residues. V shed 2 bases and J 3 bases; nucleotides not matched to a gene: 10. In DNA, the CDR3 is TGCAGTGCTAGATATTTAGCGGGTCCTCTCTACGAGCAGTACTTC. Translated, it gives CSARYLAGPLYEQYF.

This clonotype appeared a few times. The V and J genes are TRBV6-1 and TRBJ2-5; TRBD2 matches at 11 bases. Germline-derived CDR1 and CDR2 are MNHNS and SASEGT. The J segment lost 2 bases and the V segment lost 7 bases, leaving 6 bases of the junction unmatched. This CDR3 comprises 15 residues. The CDR3 is CASKGLAGGQETQYF. Here the CDR3 DNA reads TGTGCCAGCAAGGGGCTAGCGGGAGGTCAAGAGACCCAGTACTTC.

This clonotype was seen once. J is TRBJ1-1 and V is TRBV4-1; the D is unclear. V lost 1 base, J lost 3 bases, and 12 bases lay in between. The CDR3 covers 15 residues. Germline V gene lookup returns CDR1 MGHRA and CDR2 YSYEKL. CDR3 nucleotides: TGCGCCAGCAGCCAAGGGTTAGAGGCCGACACTGAAGCTTTCTTT. Protein sequence: CASSQGLEADTEAFF.

The chain combines TRBV6-1 with TRBJ1-5; TRBD1 aligns across 8 bases. This CDR3 comprises 15 residues. With V trimmed by 3 bases and J by 9 bases, 10 bases remained unmatched. In germline, CDR1 is MNHNS, CDR2 SASEGT. The CDR3 nucleotides read TGTGCCAGCAGTGACAGGGGGCAGGATGAGCTGCCCCAGCATTTT. Amino acids: CASSDRGQDELPQHF.

The chain uses TRBV18 and TRBJ2-1, with 9 bases matching TRBD1. CDR1 and CDR2 (germline): KGHSH, LQKENI. This CDR3 contains 16 residues. The ends lost 1 base at V and 3 bases at J; junction bases unmatched: 4. The CDR3 protein is CASSPQGQGNYNEQFF. CDR3 in DNA: TGTGCCAGCTCACCACAGGGACAGGGTAACTACAATGAGCAGTTCTTC.

This clonotype occurred a few times. The gene calls are TRBV5-1 and TRBJ2-7; D gene uncertain. Germline CDR1 SGHRS, CDR2 YFSETQ. The CDR3 covers 15 residues. V was trimmed by 4 bases and J by 2 bases, leaving 16 bases between them. The CDR3 loop is CASSLHPNQAYEQYF. CDR3 coding DNA: TGCGCCAGCAGCCTTCACCCTAACCAAGCCTACGAGCAGTACTTC.

This clonotype was seen a handful of times. The chain carries TRBV4-1 and TRBJ1-4, with 8 bases lining up with TRBD1. The length of the CDR3 is 15 residues. With V trimmed by 0 bases and J by 8 bases, 5 bases remained unmatched. Germline assignment: CDR1 MGHRA and CDR2 YSYEKL. CDR3 DNA: TGCGCCAGCAGCCAAGATGCAGGGGGCGACGAAAAACTGTTTTTT. It yields the protein CASSQDAGGDEKLFF.

The J gene is TRBJ1-2, the V gene TRBV30, with D perhaps TRBD1 (5 bases). CDR3 size: 15 residues. V lost 4 bases to trimming and J lost 5 bases, with 20 bases between them. Germline assignment: CDR1 GTSNPN and CDR2 SVGIG (reference sequence). DNA for the CDR3: TGTGCCTGGACCCCGGTCCAGGGCCTGTGGTATGGCTACACCTTC. Translation: CAWTPVQGLWYGYTF.

CDR3 coding DNA: TGTGCCAGCCCGACGGGCCTGACAGATACGCAGTATTTT. This sequence encodes CASPTGLTDTQYF. The V call is TRBV2, the J call TRBJ2-3; no definite D call. Germline-derived CDR1 and CDR2 are SNHLY and FYNNEI. V shed 8 bases and J shed 3 bases, with 12 bases lying between them. This CDR3 has 13 amino acids.

The chain recombines TRBV6-5 with TRBJ2-2, with D possibly being TRBD1 (6 bases). The CDR3 has 15 amino acids. The V gene lost 4 bases and the J gene lost 1 base, with 10 bases spanning the gap. Germline loops: CDR1 MNHEY, CDR2 SVGAGI. CDR3 DNA: TGTGCCAGCAGTTGGGACACAGGGAACACCGGGGAGCTGTTTTTT. Translated, it gives CASSWDTGNTGELFF.

This clonotype appeared once. The chain recombines TRBV28 with TRBJ1-1, with 10 bases identical to TRBD1. J gave up 8 bases and V 3 bases, and 12 bases lay outside the gene matches. Per the germline V gene, CDR1 is MDHEN and CDR2 is SYDVKM. CDR3 length: 16 residues. The CDR3 region has the DNA TGTGCCAGCAGTTTCCCTTGGACAGGGGGTTCCGACGAAGCTTTCTTT. This sequence encodes CASSFPWTGGSDEAFF.

The chain recombines TRBV29-1 with TRBJ1-1; D call uncertain. The CDR3 is 12 amino acids. The germline CDR1 and CDR2 sequences are SQVTM and ANQGSEA. With 4 bases removed from V and 5 bases from J, the gap between germline ends came to 11 bases. CDR3 in amino acids: CSVVRPDTEAFF. CDR3 in DNA: TGCAGCGTTGTTCGGCCGGATACTGAAGCTTTCTTT.

The rearrangement uses TRBV7-9 and TRBJ2-7, with D possibly being TRBD2 (5 bases). The CDR3 has 13 residues. Trimming pared 4 bases from V and 5 bases from J, leaving 12 bases between. Germline CDR1 SEHNR, CDR2 FQNEAQ (reference sequence). The CDR3 region has the DNA TGTGCCAGCAGCTGGATAACCGGGGACGAGCAGTACTTC. Protein product: CASSWITGDEQYF.